This TCR beta chain came from a study of blood T cell repertoires in COVID-19. The protocol was immunoSEQ multiplex PCR, while the TCRdb copy is restricted to in-frame clones and leaves out a portion. The data show tens of thousands of clones, with less than 85% seen just once and roughly 4.4% held by the top ten. V was pared by 1 base and J by 1 base, with 8 bases between. The CDR3 extends over 14 amino acids. The germline V gene encodes CDR1 SGHRS and CDR2 YFSETQ. This TCR derives from a man aged 45 to 65 with active COVID-19. Material for sequencing was peripheral blood. This sequence joins TRBV5-1 and TRBJ1-1; a possible D gene is TRBD1 (6 bases). The CDR3 bases are TGCGCCAGCAGCTTGCAGGGGCAGAACACTGAAGCTTTCTTT. Amino acids: CASSLQGQNTEAFF.